This TCR beta chain came from a study of cytomegalovirus exposure and HLA in healthy donors. Amplification used 60 Vbeta primers and 13 Jbeta primers. Sequenced by immunoSEQ multiplex PCR; TCRdb stores in-frame clones only, minus some. The sample gives roughly 180,000 clones, approximately 82% of which show up once; around 2% is in the top ten. Regarding this clone: The target antigen is unknown.

V lost 11 bases, J lost 7 bases, and 5 bases stayed unmatched. CDR1 LNHDA and CDR2 SQIVND come from the germline V gene (reference sequence). CDR3 size: 13 residues. Whole-study results and caveats: A later analysis showed that HLA-associated TCR beta chains had undergone more clonal expansion than equally common others.

The gene calls are TRBV19 and TRBJ2-2; 12 bases line up with TRBD1. The sequencing input was PBMCs. The TCR was taken from a woman aged 18-29 years in good health and CMV-seropositive. The CDR3 DNA is TGTGCCGCGGGACAGGGGGCGGTCGGGGAGCTGTTTTTT. Amino acids: CAAGQGAVGELFF.